Listed below are T cell receptor beta chains from one sample, sequenced in a study of early T cells in non-severe SARS-CoV-2 infection. TCRdb ran MiXCR on the 5' RACE reads and lists one entry per CDR3 protein. The repertoire holds under 40,000 distinct CDR3 sequences, with 5% to 6.5% as singletons. Sequenced material: whole blood. The receptors originated from an adult who was a healthcare worker with PCR-confirmed SARS-CoV-2 infection or an uninfected control (not recorded which). Both conserved end residues are trimmed from each CDR3.

j_gene	v_gene	CDR3aa
TRBJ1-2	TRBV29-1	SEGQGVEGYT
TRBJ2-7	TRBV24-1	ATSESGTGSGEQY
TRBJ1-4	TRBV11-2	ASIKGGNEKLF
TRBJ2-7	TRBV18	ASSPGGGDEQY
TRBJ1-1	TRBV6-1	ASSVTYPGHLNTEAF
TRBJ1-2	TRBV3-1	ASSLGQGVGGYT
TRBJ1-2	TRBV19	ASSTPGQGTRGYT
TRBJ2-2	TRBV29-1	SGGTGGSGELF
TRBJ2-1	TRBV4-2	ASSHPGTSGRTWSGEQF
TRBJ2-1	TRBV24-1	ATSARRQGGEQF
TRBJ2-3	TRBV20-1	SANGVDTQY
TRBJ1-5	TRBV7-8	ASSLEPPDRVWDPQH
TRBJ1-6	TRBV30	AWSSISNSPLH
TRBJ2-1	TRBV5-4	ASSFGTGRADEQF
TRBJ2-1	TRBV21-1	VSSKPSTGGGSYNEQF
TRBJ2-7	TRBV29-1	SVWTSGPSYEQY
TRBJ2-7	TRBV28	ASSSGRTSYEQY
TRBJ2-5	TRBV27	ASSLLEETQY
TRBJ2-3	TRBV7-3	ASSSGGLDTQY
TRBJ2-7	TRBV20-1	SARLAGRPYEQY
TRBJ2-5	TRBV10-3	AIRTDQETQY
TRBJ2-5	TRBV2	ASSGQGEMTQY
TRBJ1-1	TRBV20-1	SARDKGQPNTEAF
TRBJ2-3	TRBV7-9	ASSPPRGADTQY
TRBJ2-7	TRBV7-2	ASSLTSYEQY
TRBJ2-3	TRBV5-1	ASSQGTSGISGADTQY
TRBJ2-3	TRBV2	ASSETADTQY
TRBJ1-5	TRBV7-8	ASSPGEGARQPQH
TRBJ2-5	TRBV4-2	ASSQMGGEAQY
TRBJ2-1	TRBV30	AWRGLAGGYEQF